This T cell receptor (beta chain) was identified in a study of T cell clonotyping in hematopoietic cell transplantation. Broader study findings: Broader posttransplant TCR repertoire diversity was predicted by graft donor and pretransplant recipient Inverse Simpson Index values. No sorting was done, leaving CD4 and CD8 contributions mixed. After transplant, recipient diversity fell while pathologically expanded clonotypes grew through day 180.

Between the trimmed V and J ends, which lost 2 bases and 4 bases, there was a span of 7 bases. Germline V gives CDR1 SSHAT, CDR2 FNYEAQ (reference sequence). The CDR3 runs 13 residues. Blood collection times were about day -28 and days 30, 100, 180 posttransplant. This clone appeared once. No antigen is known for it. Assay: immunoSEQ multiplex PCR; the TCRdb copy retains only in-frame clones and omits some. The table lists 4,000 to 5,000 clones, roughly 94% of them singletons. The sequence came from a male patient aged 70 to 79 who had an allogeneic stem cell transplant from an unrelated donor, so T cells may come from the graft donor. Some clones in this sample may be carry-over from other donors' samples. The material was peripheral blood mononuclear cells, obtained 30 days after allogeneic stem cell transplant. V is TRBV7-7 and J is TRBJ2-3, with D hard to call. Here the CDR3 reads CASSLTMADTQYF. The CDR3 nucleotides read TGTGCCAGCAGCTTAACTATGGCAGATACGCAGTATTTT.